This record looks at one TCR beta chain sequence and its context. This sample stems from a study of OX40 agonist ivuxolimab in advanced cancers. Per germline, CDR1 SNHLY and CDR2 FYNNEI. The CDR3 has 13 amino acids. V was cut by 5 bases and J by 9 bases, with 14 bases left in between. The method was immunoSEQ multiplex PCR; TCRdb's version includes in-frame clones alone and lacks a portion of them. This table holds approximately 76,000 clones, 75% to 90% found once. The source of this sequence is an adult with an advanced solid tumor such as melanoma, head and neck, liver or kidney cancer. The V and J genes are TRBV2 and TRBJ1-3; D is possibly TRBD1 (6 bases). The sequencing used CD4+ or CD8+ T cells sorted from blood, collected in a trial of the OX40 agonist ivuxolimab. The CDR3 here is CASSTGRFGTIYF. The CDR3 region has the DNA TGTGCCAGCAGTACAGGGCGTTTCGGCACCATATATTTT.